A single sample gave rise to the 30 T cell receptor beta chains below, sequenced in a study of blood T cell repertoires in COVID-19. TCRdb's table, derived via immunoSEQ multiplex PCR, lists solely in-frame clones and lacks some. The data contain about 90,000 clones, roughly 87% of them singletons. Sequenced input: peripheral blood. Source of these receptors: a male donor with acute or convalescent COVID-19.

This chain links TRBV12-3 or TRBV12-4 with TRBJ1-4, with D tentatively TRBD1 (6 bases). This CDR3 spans 13 amino acids. Trimming removed 8 bases at V and 8 bases at J, with 15 bases between. The CDR3: CASRDMGKEKLFF. CDR3 in DNA: TGTGCCAGCCGGGACATGGGAAAGGAAAAACTGTTTTTT.

The V gene is TRBV9, the J gene TRBJ1-3; a weak D match, TRBD1 (6 bases). The CDR3 sequence is 14 residues long. Germline CDR1 is SGDLS and CDR2 is YYNGEE. The V and J ends lost 2 bases and 8 bases respectively, with 14 bases between them. CDR3 sequence (DNA): TGTGCCAGCAGCGTCGGACAGCCAGTGGACACCATATATTTT. Translation gives CASSVGQPVDTIYF.

The chain recombines TRBV27 with TRBJ1-6, with a weak D call TRBD1 (5 bases). The V end lost 3 bases, the J end lost 10 bases, and 13 bases lay between the germline ends. Germline CDR1 reads MNHEY; CDR2 reads SMNVEV (reference sequence). The CDR3 covers 14 residues. DNA of the CDR3: TGTGCCAGCAGTTTGCGGCAGGGATACTCACCCCTCCACTTT. Residues: CASSLRQGYSPLHF.

The chain links TRBV5-4 to TRBJ2-3; TRBD2 might be the D (5 bases). The CDR3 covers 16 residues. The germline V gene has CDR1 SGHNT and CDR2 YYREEE (reference sequence). Trimming took off 4 bases at V and 0 bases at J, with 15 bases between the two ends. The CDR3 protein is CASSPGLAVSTDTQYF. CDR3 nucleotide sequence: TGTGCCAGCAGCCCCGGGCTAGCCGTGAGCACAGATACGCAGTATTTT.

This sequence joins TRBV6-5 and TRBJ1-1; 10 nucleotides align to TRBD1. With 11 bases clipped from V and 1 base from J, the junction kept 7 bases outside the gene matches. The CDR3 length is 14 residues. Germline lookup yields CDR1 MNHEY and CDR2 SVGAGI. DNA of the CDR3: TGTGCCGGCTGGGACAGGGGAAAGAACACTGAAGCTTTCTTT. Residues: CAGWDRGKNTEAFF.

This rearrangement joins TRBV3-1 (or the pseudogene TRBV3-2) to TRBJ1-1, with TRBD1 identical over 9 bases. V trimming: 6 bases; J trimming: 5 bases; junction bases outside the gene matches: 10. In germline, CDR1 is LGHDT, CDR2 YNNKEL (reference sequence). CDR3 length: 15 residues. CDR3 nucleotides: TGTGCCAGCAGTTTCCCGGGACAGGGCACTACTGAAGCTTTCTTT. This encodes CASSFPGQGTTEAFF.

This clone appeared a single time. DNA of the CDR3: TGTGCCAGCAGCCACGCACAGGGGATTGAGTCGGGTGGCTACACCTTC. Protein product: CASSHAQGIESGGYTF. The chain has TRBV3-1 (or the pseudogene TRBV3-2) and TRBJ1-2; TRBD1 agrees at 7 bases. V lost 3 bases, J lost 7 bases, and 14 bases stayed unmatched. The CDR3 has 16 residues. In germline, CDR1 is LGHDT, CDR2 YNNKEL (reference sequence).

The chain links TRBV7-8 to TRBJ1-5; 7 bases are a match to TRBD1. In germline, CDR1 is SGHVS, CDR2 FQNEAQ. After removal of 5 bases from V and 0 bases from J, the junction contained 10 bases not matched to a gene. The CDR3 is 17 amino acids. The CDR3 loop is CASSEDRDLNSNQPQHF. CDR3 nucleotide sequence: TGTGCCAGCAGCGAAGACAGGGACCTTAATAGCAATCAGCCCCAGCATTTT.

The chain joins TRBV5-4 to TRBJ1-1; D is perhaps TRBD1 (5 bases). Germline V CDR1 and CDR2: SGHNT, YYREEE (reference sequence). CDR3 size: 15 residues. Trimming took off 4 bases at V and 4 bases at J, with 17 bases between the two ends. CDR3 sequence reads: CASSPTSGQVTEAFF. CDR3 in DNA: TGTGCCAGCAGCCCCACTAGCGGACAAGTCACTGAAGCTTTCTTT.

This clone occurred once. J is TRBJ2-1 and V is TRBV18, with D possibly being TRBD1 (5 bases). The CDR3 consists of 15 residues. Germline V gene data show CDR1 as KGHSH and CDR2 as LQKENI. Trimming took 3 bases from V and 0 from J, leaving 9 bases between them. CDR3 bases: TGTGCCAGCTCACCCTTTGACAGCTCCTACAATGAGCAGTTCTTC. Translated: CASSPFDSSYNEQFF.

The chain links TRBV2 to TRBJ2-5; TRBD1 aligns across 8 bases. The CDR3 extends over 14 amino acids. The germline gives CDR1 SNHLY, CDR2 FYNNEI. V shed 3 bases, J shed 5 bases, and the junction held 5 bases outside the gene matches. The CDR3: CASSEQGAGETQYF. The CDR3 bases are TGTGCCAGCAGTGAGCAGGGGGCTGGGGAGACCCAGTACTTC.

This clone has just a few counts. The chain is built from TRBV19 and TRBJ1-5, with D perhaps matching TRBD1 (6 bases). The CDR3 contains 16 residues. Germline CDR1 and CDR2: LNHDA and SQIVND (reference sequence). V lost 4 bases, J lost 3 bases, and 16 bases lay in between. CDR3 nucleotides: TGTGCCAGTAGTACTCCGACGAGGGGGACCAATCAGCCCCAGCATTTT. Its protein product is CASSTPTRGTNQPQHF. Together with reference TRBV19 and TRBJ1-5, the CDR3 gives the full variable domain: DGGITQSPKYLFRKEGQNVTLSCEQNLNHDAMYWYRQDPGQGLRLIYYSQIVNDFQKGDIAEGYSVSREKKESFPLTVTSAQKNPTAFYLCASSTPTRGTNQPQHFGDGTRLSIL.

This sequence joins TRBV5-1 and TRBJ1-1; TRBD1 matches 8 bases. CDR1 is SGHRS, CDR2 YFSETQ, per germline. V gave up 2 bases and J gave up 6 bases; unmatched junction bases: 3. The CDR3 loop spans 13 amino acids. CDR3 amino acids: CASSLTGGAEAFF. CDR3 bases: TGCGCCAGCAGCTTAACAGGGGGGGCTGAAGCTTTCTTT.

The rearrangement uses TRBV5-1 and TRBJ1-2; possibly TRBD1 for D (6 bases). CDR1 is SGHRS, CDR2 YFSETQ, per germline. The germline V and J ends were trimmed by 4 bases and 8 bases, with 15 bases remaining between them. The CDR3 loop spans 13 amino acids. CDR3: CASSGDRMGGYTF. Written as DNA, the CDR3 is TGCGCCAGCAGCGGTGACAGGATGGGGGGCTACACCTTC.

The chain uses TRBV7-9 and TRBJ1-3, with a tentative D call TRBD1 (6 bases). From germline, CDR1 is SEHNR and CDR2 FQNEAQ (reference sequence). V was trimmed by 4 bases and J by 3 bases, leaving 19 bases between them. The CDR3 consists of 17 residues. CDR3 sequence reads: CASSSFTGIAFGNTIYF. In nucleotides, the CDR3 is TGTGCCAGCAGCTCTTTCACAGGGATAGCCTTTGGAAACACCATATATTTT.

The chain uses TRBV13 and TRBJ2-7; 8 bases fit TRBD1. The ends lost 4 bases at V and 4 bases at J; junction bases unmatched: 9. Germline assignment: CDR1 PRHDT and CDR2 FYEKMQ (reference sequence). CDR3 length: 15 amino acids. The CDR3 reads CASSYTGGIRYEQYF. Here the CDR3 DNA reads TGTGCCAGCAGCTATACAGGGGGGATACGTTACGAGCAGTACTTC. Complete variable domain (other parts from reference TRBV13 and TRBJ2-7): AAGVIQSPRHLIKEKRETATLKCYPIPRHDTVYWYQQGPGQDPQFLISFYEKMQSDKGSIPDRFSAQQFSDYHSELNMSSLELGDSALYFCASSYTGGIRYEQYFGPGTRLTVT.

The chain couples TRBV5-4 to TRBJ2-7; maybe TRBD2 (6 bases). The germline V gene encodes CDR1 SGHNT and CDR2 YYREEE (reference sequence). The germline V and J ends were trimmed by 3 bases and 7 bases, with 17 bases remaining between them. The CDR3 is made up of 14 amino acids. The CDR3 spells CASSSVGREVEQYF. CDR3 nucleotides: TGTGCCAGCAGCTCCGTTGGCAGGGAGGTGGAGCAGTACTTC.

The chain employs TRBV5-1 and TRBJ2-7; the match to TRBD2 covers 10 bases. The J segment lost 1 base and the V segment lost 4 bases, leaving 5 bases of the junction unmatched. CDR3 length: 15 residues. In germline, CDR1 is SGHRS, CDR2 YFSETQ. This CDR3 reads CASSTSGGASYEQYF. The DNA for the CDR3 is TGCGCCAGCAGCACCAGCGGGGGGGCATCCTACGAGCAGTACTTC.

Only one count was recorded for this clone. The CDR3 DNA is TGTGCCAGCAGCTCCCGCCTACTAGCGGGGGGGCAGAACTCCTACGAGCAGTACTTC. It encodes CASSSRLLAGGQNSYEQYF. This sequence joins TRBV11-2 and TRBJ2-7, with 13 bases that match TRBD2. CDR1 and CDR2 (germline): SGHAT, FQNNGV. Unmatched junction bases numbered 12, after V lost 4 bases and J lost 0 bases. There are 19 residues in the CDR3.

The rearrangement joins TRBV7-8 to TRBJ1-4, with no clear D. The V end was cut by 3 bases, the J end by 4 bases, with 6 bases between. The CDR3 sequence is 13 residues long. From germline, CDR1 is SGHVS and CDR2 FQNEAQ. The CDR3 region is CASSLRGNEKLFF. The DNA of the CDR3 is TGTGCCAGCAGCTTGCGGGGTAATGAAAAACTGTTTTTT.

The rearrangement joins TRBV13 to TRBJ2-3; 8 bases agree with TRBD1. Germline V CDR1 and CDR2: PRHDT, FYEKMQ (reference sequence). V lost 5 bases, J lost 1 base, and 2 bases stayed unmatched. This CDR3 region has 14 residues. CDR3 protein: CASSLTGGTDTQYF. CDR3 sequence (DNA): TGTGCCAGCAGCCTGACAGGGGGCACAGATACGCAGTATTTT.

The count of this clone is one. The chain employs TRBV2 and TRBJ1-1; D is undetermined. V lost 8 bases and J 2 bases, leaving 12 bases between the germline ends. The length of the CDR3 is 13 residues. Germline lookup yields CDR1 SNHLY and CDR2 FYNNEI. The CDR3 coding sequence is TGTGCCAGCTCTCGCGGAGGAAACACTGAAGCTTTCTTT. As protein: CASSRGGNTEAFF.

This sequence joins TRBV7-6 and TRBJ2-7; tentative D call: TRBD1 (6 bases). This CDR3 is 15 amino acids long. V was trimmed by 7 bases and J by 6 bases, leaving 22 bases between them. Looked up from germline, CDR1 is SGHVS and CDR2 is FNYEAQ. CDR3 protein: CASNDRGRGSGEQYF. The CDR3 nucleotides read TGTGCCAGCAACGATAGGGGCAGGGGATCTGGCGAGCAGTACTTC. Full variable domain (remainder filled in from reference TRBV7-6 and TRBJ2-7): GAGVSQSPRYKVTKRGQDVALRCDPISGHVSLYWYRQALGQGPEFLTYFNYEAQQDKSGLPNDRFSAERPEGSISTLTIQRTEQRDSAMYRCASNDRGRGSGEQYFGPGTRLTVT.

The chain is built from TRBV6-6 and TRBJ1-1; TRBD1 matches 11 bases. The CDR3 length is 15 residues. V shed 4 bases and J 7 bases; nucleotides not matched to a gene: 8. Per the germline V gene, CDR1 is MNHNY and CDR2 is SVGAGI (reference sequence). The CDR3 nucleotides read TGTGCCAGCAGTTCCAAGGACAGGGGGCGGAATGAAGCTTTCTTT. Protein sequence: CASSSKDRGRNEAFF.

The rearrangement uses TRBV30 and TRBJ1-2, with 7 positions matching TRBD1. The J segment lost 2 bases and the V segment lost 1 base, leaving 7 bases of the junction unmatched. CDR1 is GTSNPN, CDR2 SVGIG, per germline (reference sequence). This CDR3 has 15 residues. CDR3 coding DNA: TGTGCCTGGAGTGGGGACAGACCTTCAAACTATGGCTACACCTTC. As protein: CAWSGDRPSNYGYTF.

V is TRBV19 and J is TRBJ2-1; 15 bases are shared with TRBD2. This CDR3 region has 18 residues. J was trimmed by 0 bases and V by 5 bases; bases with no gene match: 5. Germline CDR1 and CDR2: LNHDA and SQIVND (reference sequence). In DNA, the CDR3 is TGTGCCAGTAGTCAGGGACTAGCGGGGGGTAGCTCCTACAATGAGCAGTTCTTC. This gives the protein CASSQGLAGGSSYNEQFF.

This chain uses TRBV27 with TRBJ2-6; weak D call: TRBD1 (5 bases). The CDR3 is 17 amino acids. The V gene lost 7 bases and the J gene lost 2 bases, with 18 bases spanning the gap. Germline lookup yields CDR1 MNHEY and CDR2 SMNVEV (reference sequence). CDR3 in DNA: TGTGCCAGCAAGGGGAACCCCCACCAGGCTGGGGCCAACGTCCTGACTTTC. This sequence encodes CASKGNPHQAGANVLTF. Combining the CDR3 with reference TRBV27 and TRBJ2-6 gives the whole variable domain EAQVTQNPRYLITVTGKKLTVTCSQNMNHEYMSWYRQDPGLGLRQIYYSMNVEVTDKGDVPEGYKVSRKEKRNFPLILESPSPNQTSLYFCASKGNPHQAGANVLTFGAGSRLTVL.

V and J are TRBV6-6 and TRBJ1-1; the D gene is possibly TRBD1 (6 bases). The CDR3 loop spans 14 amino acids. V lost 0 bases to trimming and J lost 1 base, with 6 bases between them. CDR1 and CDR2 from the germline V gene are MNHNY and SVGAGI (reference sequence). CDR3 in DNA: TGTGCCAGCAGTTACTCGGGGGCGAACACTGAAGCTTTCTTT. This encodes CASSYSGANTEAFF.

The chain combines TRBV14 with TRBJ1-6; D uncertain. The CDR3 is made up of 14 amino acids. Trimming left V 5 bases short and J 10 bases short, with 15 bases between. Germline assignment: CDR1 SGHDN and CDR2 FVKESK. The DNA for the CDR3 is TGTGCCAGCAGCGAGGGCGGACCTAGATCACCCCTCCACTTT. Translating gives CASSEGGPRSPLHF.

The rearrangement joins TRBV19 to TRBJ1-2; D gene unclear. The V and J ends lost 6 bases and 4 bases respectively, with 12 bases between them. Germline V lookup: CDR1 LNHDA, CDR2 SQIVND (reference sequence). The CDR3 loop spans 13 amino acids. The CDR3 loop reads CASSGGGAYGYTF. The CDR3 DNA sequence: TGTGCCAGTAGCGGTGGAGGAGCCTATGGCTACACCTTC.